The rows below give T cell receptor beta chains drawn from one sample of a study of Graves' ophthalmopathy and Graves' hyperthyroidism. TCRdb processed the multiplex PCR reads anew with MiXCR; each CDR3 protein has one entry. The sample lists 150,000 to 200,000 distinct CDR3 sequences; less than 45% were seen once. The sequenced material came from peripheral blood. These receptor sequences come from a woman aged 40 to 50 with Graves' ophthalmopathy. Each CDR3 is given with its conserved first and last residue. The D gene is left open where the match is weak. A clone size is listed for some rows: how often the clone was seen (once, few, many), or a class if it is expanded.

TRBJ1-2 TRBV7-3 . many CASSATDSYSSYGYTF TGTGCCAGCAGCGCAACGGACAGCTACAGCTCCTATGGCTACACCTTC
TRBJ1-1 TRBV2 . . CASSEHGSPNTEAFF TGTGCCAGCAGTGAACATGGCAGCCCGAACACTGAAGCTTTCTTT
TRBJ2-3 TRBV9 . many CASSVATVLGITDTQYF TGTGCCAGCAGCGTAGCTACTGTACTGGGTATCACAGATACGCAGTATTTT
TRBJ1-3 TRBV6-1 . . CASSQERIRQPGNTIYF TGTGCCAGCAGCCAGGAACGCATACGGCAGCCTGGAAACACCATATATTTT
TRBJ1-2 TRBV6-1 . . CASYGQPNYGYTF TGTGCCAGCTATGGGCAGCCAAACTATGGCTACACCTTC
TRBJ1-1 TRBV6-5 . many CASRRQSTEAFF TGTGCCAGTAGGAGACAGAGCACTGAAGCTTTCTTT
TRBJ1-2 TRBV10-3 . . CAISESNYGYTF TGTGCCATCAGTGAGTCTAACTATGGCTACACCTTC
TRBJ2-4 TRBV20-1 . many CSASAQGMDIQYF TGCAGTGCTAGTGCGCAGGGAATGGACATTCAGTACTTC
TRBJ1-5 TRBV19 . . CASSIVGDQPQHF TGTGCCAGTAGTATAGTTGGGGATCAGCCCCAGCATTTT
TRBJ2-2 TRBV27 . . CASSWAGTGELFF TGTGCCAGCAGTTGGGCAGGGACCGGGGAGCTGTTTTTT
TRBJ2-7 TRBV28 TRBD2 . CASRERLASYEQYF TGTGCCAGCAGGGAGAGACTAGCCTCCTACGAGCAGTACTTC